Shown below are 7 T cell receptor beta chains from a single sample sequenced in a study of blood T cell repertoires in COVID-19. Clones were read by immunoSEQ multiplex PCR, and TCRdb kept only the in-frame ones, dropping some. Here the sample spans 150,000 to 200,000 clones, 85% to 95% being singletons. Input material: peripheral blood. The source is a woman in her fifties or sixties with acute or convalescent COVID-19.

This clone is a singleton in its sample. V usage is TRBV7-9 and J usage is TRBJ1-2; D is possibly TRBD1 (6 bases). The CDR3 consists of 17 residues. Germline V gene lookup returns CDR1 SEHNR and CDR2 FQNEAQ (reference sequence). Trimming took 3 bases from V and 3 from J, leaving 20 bases between them. In DNA form, the CDR3 reads TGTGCCAGCAGCTTTGGGGGCTGGCAGGGATGGGACTATGGCTACACCTTC. Translated: CASSFGGWQGWDYGYTF.

This clone occurred a few times. The chain is built from TRBV5-5 and TRBJ1-2; a weak D match, TRBD1 (6 bases). The CDR3 spans 12 residues. Germline lookup yields CDR1 SGHKS and CDR2 YYEKEE (reference sequence). With 4 bases removed from V and 8 bases from J, the gap between germline ends came to 12 bases. CDR3 DNA: TGTGCCAGCAGCCTGGACAGACGGGGCTACACCTTC. It codes for CASSLDRRGYTF.

CDR3 protein: CASSSQPGQIYYEQYF. DNA of the CDR3: TGCGCCAGCAGCTCACAACCGGGACAGATCTACTACGAGCAGTACTTC. This chain uses TRBV5-1 with TRBJ2-7; 7 bases are a match to TRBD1. V lost 3 bases and J lost 3; bases outside the gene matches: 12. Germline assignment: CDR1 SGHRS and CDR2 YFSETQ. The CDR3 runs 16 residues.

The chain has TRBV4-1 and TRBJ2-1, with TRBD1 as a possible D gene (6 bases). This CDR3 is 15 amino acids long. Between the trimmed V and J ends, which lost 1 base and 9 bases, there was a span of 16 bases. Germline CDR1 is MGHRA and CDR2 is YSYEKL. CDR3 residues: CASSQGGLAFGEQFF. CDR3 in DNA: TGCGCCAGCAGCCAAGGGGGGCTAGCCTTCGGTGAGCAGTTCTTC.

The CDR3 region has the DNA TGTGCCAGCAGTTCCCGACAGGCCTACAATGAGCAGTTCTTC. Residues: CASSSRQAYNEQFF. This rearrangement joins TRBV27 to TRBJ2-1; D might be TRBD1 (6 bases). The CDR3 consists of 14 residues. The germline V gene has CDR1 MNHEY and CDR2 SMNVEV (reference sequence). Trimming pared 4 bases from V and 2 bases from J, leaving 9 bases between.

The chain employs TRBV7-7 and TRBJ2-7; 7 bases align to TRBD1. The germline gives CDR1 SSHAT, CDR2 FNYEAQ (reference sequence). The V segment lost 5 bases and the J segment 2 bases; nucleotides outside the gene matches: 9. This CDR3 has 15 residues. CDR3 DNA: TGTGCCAGCAGCCCAGCCCCTACAGGGGCCTACGAGCAGTACTTC. Encoded protein: CASSPAPTGAYEQYF.

V is TRBV5-4 and J is TRBJ1-2, with D uncertain. V gave up 1 base and J gave up 7 bases, with 14 bases separating them. CDR1 and CDR2 from the germline V gene are SGHNT and YYREEE (reference sequence). This CDR3 has 14 residues. The CDR3 DNA sequence: TGTGCCAGCAGCTTGTTGGCGCTAGAGGGTGGCTACACCTTC. Protein product: CASSLLALEGGYTF.